A selection of T cell receptor beta chains follows, all from one sample in a study of CD4+ T cells in melanoma. The table came from immunoSEQ multiplex PCR; TCRdb's copy has only in-frame clones and leaves some out. Here the sample spans 13,000 or so clones, around 70% being singletons. Material for sequencing was cells from a culture (not recorded whether cultured in vitro). The receptors originated from a human donor with melanoma. Both conserved end residues are part of each CDR3. The D gene is left open where the match is weak. Clone size, where shown, is once, few, many, or a class for clones that have expanded.

J gene: TRBJ2-6; V gene: TRBV19; clone size: .; D gene: .; CDR3 DNA: TGTGCCAGTAGTATCGGGGGCTCTGGGGCCAACGTCCTGACTTTC; CDR3 protein: CASSIGGSGANVLTF
J gene: TRBJ1-6; V gene: TRBV5-1; clone size: .; D gene: .; CDR3 DNA: TGCGCCAGCAGCTTGCTGGGGCCCAGCTCCTATAATTCACCCCTCCACTTT; CDR3 protein: CASSLLGPSSYNSPLHF
J gene: TRBJ2-2; V gene: TRBV6-4; clone size: .; D gene: .; CDR3 DNA: TGTGCCAGGATGGGCCAGATCACCGGGGAGCTGTTTTTT; CDR3 protein: CARMGQITGELFF
J gene: TRBJ2-2; V gene: TRBV18; clone size: .; D gene: .; CDR3 DNA: TGTGCCAGCTCAGACAATGTTAGGACAGTCGGAACCGGGGAGCTGTTTTTT; CDR3 protein: CASSDNVRTVGTGELFF
J gene: TRBJ1-1; V gene: TRBV21-1; clone size: few; D gene: .; CDR3 DNA: TGTGCCAGCAGCAAAAGTAACTTCGGGGAAGCTTTCTTT; CDR3 protein: CASSKSNFGEAFF
J gene: TRBJ1-1; V gene: TRBV5-8; clone size: once; D gene: .; CDR3 DNA: TGTGCCAGCCCACGAGGGAGGGAGAACCCCATCACTGAAGCTTTCTTT; CDR3 protein: CASPRGRENPITEAFF
J gene: TRBJ1-1; V gene: TRBV5-1; clone size: few; D gene: TRBD1; CDR3 DNA: TGCGCCAGCAGCTTTTCCAGGGGGACCACTGAAGCTTTCTTT; CDR3 protein: CASSFSRGTTEAFF
J gene: TRBJ2-7; V gene: TRBV7-9; clone size: .; D gene: .; CDR3 DNA: TGTGCCAGCAGCTTAGCGGGCAGAGGAGGGGAGCAGTACTTC; CDR3 protein: CASSLAGRGGEQYF
J gene: TRBJ1-3; V gene: TRBV6-1; clone size: .; D gene: .; CDR3 DNA: TGTGCCAGCAGCCAGGGTCCTTCCTCTGGAAACACCATATATTTT; CDR3 protein: CASSQGPSSGNTIYF
J gene: TRBJ2-3; V gene: TRBV18; clone size: few; D gene: .; CDR3 DNA: TGTGCCAGCTCACCAGTTGCAGATACGCAGTATTTT; CDR3 protein: CASSPVADTQYF
J gene: TRBJ2-7; V gene: TRBV6-6; clone size: once; D gene: TRBD2; CDR3 DNA: TGTGCCAGCAGTCTCACTAGCGGGGGAGCGCAGTACTTC; CDR3 protein: CASSLTSGGAQYF
J gene: TRBJ1-4; V gene: TRBV30; clone size: .; D gene: .; CDR3 DNA: TGTGCCTGGAGTGCCATGGGACGAGGAACTGAAAAACTGTTTTTT; CDR3 protein: CAWSAMGRGTEKLFF
J gene: TRBJ2-7; V gene: TRBV6-1; clone size: .; D gene: .; CDR3 DNA: TGTGCCAGCAGAAGGGTAGGGGAATCCTACGAGCAGTACTTC; CDR3 protein: CASRRVGESYEQYF
J gene: TRBJ2-7; V gene: TRBV6-1; clone size: .; D gene: TRBD2; CDR3 DNA: TGTGCCAGCAGTGAAGCCAGAGCGGGGGGGCCCTTCGAGCAGTACTTC; CDR3 protein: CASSEARAGGPFEQYF
J gene: TRBJ2-7; V gene: TRBV5-6; clone size: .; D gene: .; CDR3 DNA: TGTGCCAGCAGCTTGTGGGGGGTGACATACGAGCAGTACTTC; CDR3 protein: CASSLWGVTYEQYF
J gene: TRBJ2-3; V gene: TRBV14; clone size: .; D gene: TRBD2; CDR3 DNA: TGTGCCAGCAGCCCTGGACTAGCGGGGGAGTATACTAGCACAGATACGCAGTATTTT; CDR3 protein: CASSPGLAGEYTSTDTQYF
J gene: TRBJ2-7; V gene: TRBV6-1; clone size: .; D gene: .; CDR3 DNA: TGTGCCAGCAGCTCCGGGGCAGTAGCGTACGAGCAGTACTTC; CDR3 protein: CASSSGAVAYEQYF
J gene: TRBJ2-1; V gene: TRBV28; clone size: .; D gene: .; CDR3 DNA: TGTGCCAGCACCGGGGGGCAGAGGAATGAGCAGTTCTTC; CDR3 protein: CASTGGQRNEQFF
J gene: TRBJ2-7; V gene: TRBV5-1; clone size: few; D gene: TRBD1; CDR3 DNA: TGCGCCAGCAGCCAAGACAGGGGAGGCTCCTACGAGCAGTACTTC; CDR3 protein: CASSQDRGGSYEQYF
J gene: TRBJ2-3; V gene: TRBV5-4; clone size: .; D gene: TRBD2; CDR3 DNA: TGTGCCAGCAGCTCCAGGACTAGCGCCGCAGATACGCAGTATTTT; CDR3 protein: CASSSRTSAADTQYF
J gene: TRBJ1-3; V gene: TRBV7-8; clone size: once; D gene: .; CDR3 DNA: TGTGCCAGCAGCCGTACAGTCACGGACTCTGGAAACACCATATATTTT; CDR3 protein: CASSRTVTDSGNTIYF
J gene: TRBJ2-1; V gene: TRBV7-9; clone size: .; D gene: .; CDR3 DNA: TGTGCCAGCAGCTCACAGGGATATGAGCAGTTCTTC; CDR3 protein: CASSSQGYEQFF
J gene: TRBJ2-1; V gene: TRBV7-3; clone size: .; D gene: .; CDR3 DNA: TGTGCCAGCAGCCCCCAACTATCGGGGGCATACAATGAGCAGTTCTTC; CDR3 protein: CASSPQLSGAYNEQFF
J gene: TRBJ2-1; V gene: TRBV30; clone size: .; D gene: .; CDR3 DNA: TGTGCCTGGAATAAAGGGTACAATGAGCAGTTCTTC; CDR3 protein: CAWNKGYNEQFF
J gene: TRBJ2-1; V gene: TRBV10-1; clone size: once; D gene: TRBD2; CDR3 DNA: TGCGCCAGCAGTGACAGTCCGCGGGGGGATTACAATGAGCAGTTCTTC; CDR3 protein: CASSDSPRGDYNEQFF
J gene: TRBJ1-2; V gene: TRBV11-2; clone size: .; D gene: .; CDR3 DNA: TGTGCCAGCAGCTTAGTCCCTGGGGGAACTAACTATGGCTACACCTTC; CDR3 protein: CASSLVPGGTNYGYTF
J gene: TRBJ1-5; V gene: TRBV21-1; clone size: .; D gene: .; CDR3 DNA: TGTGCCAGCAGCTCTTCTTACTGGGAGAGTGTTCAGCCCCAGCATTTT; CDR3 protein: CASSSSYWESVQPQHF
J gene: TRBJ2-5; V gene: TRBV2; clone size: once; D gene: TRBD1; CDR3 DNA: TGTGCCAGCAGGAACAGGGGCGAGACCCAGTACTTC; CDR3 protein: CASRNRGETQYF
J gene: TRBJ2-2; V gene: TRBV18; clone size: once; D gene: .; CDR3 DNA: TGTGCCAGCTCACCTTCAACTGCAAGCACCGGGGAGCTGTTTTTT; CDR3 protein: CASSPSTASTGELFF
J gene: TRBJ2-1; V gene: TRBV7-9; clone size: .; D gene: TRBD1; CDR3 DNA: TGTGCCAGCAGCTTAGATCATGCGACAGGGCTGCTGAGGCAGTTCTTC; CDR3 protein: CASSLDHATGLLRQFF
J gene: TRBJ1-4; V gene: TRBV11-2; clone size: once; D gene: .; CDR3 DNA: TGTGCCAGCAGCTTACACCCACCCTCACGGACAGCTAATGAAAAACTGTTTTTT; CDR3 protein: CASSLHPPSRTANEKLFF
J gene: TRBJ2-2; V gene: TRBV4-1; clone size: .; D gene: TRBD2; CDR3 DNA: TGCGCCAGCAGCCCAAGAGCGGGGGAGAACACCGGGGAGCTGTTTTTT; CDR3 protein: CASSPRAGENTGELFF
J gene: TRBJ2-1; V gene: TRBV7-3; clone size: .; D gene: .; CDR3 DNA: TGTGCCAGCAGCTCAACCGGGACTGCTTCGAATGAGCAGTTCTTC; CDR3 protein: CASSSTGTASNEQFF
J gene: TRBJ1-1; V gene: TRBV6-6; clone size: .; D gene: TRBD1; CDR3 DNA: TGTGCCAGCAGCTACAAGACCGGGACAGGGGGCGCCGAAGCTTTCTTT; CDR3 protein: CASSYKTGTGGAEAFF
J gene: TRBJ2-6; V gene: TRBV19; clone size: .; D gene: .; CDR3 DNA: TGTGCCAGTAGTAAGACAGGCCGCCGCTCTGGGGCCAACGTCCTGACTTTC; CDR3 protein: CASSKTGRRSGANVLTF
J gene: TRBJ2-1; V gene: TRBV29-1; clone size: few; D gene: .; CDR3 DNA: TGCAGCCTTCCGGGCGGCAACTACAATGAGCAGTTCTTC; CDR3 protein: CSLPGGNYNEQFF
J gene: TRBJ1-1; V gene: TRBV4-2; clone size: .; D gene: TRBD1; CDR3 DNA: TGTGCCAGCAGCCCTCCAGGGGGCGCTTGGACTGAAGCTTTCTTT; CDR3 protein: CASSPPGGAWTEAFF
J gene: TRBJ2-3; V gene: TRBV5-1; clone size: few; D gene: TRBD2; CDR3 DNA: TGCGCCAGCAGCTTCCGGCGGGGGGTGTATACGCAGTATTTT; CDR3 protein: CASSFRRGVYTQYF
J gene: TRBJ2-6; V gene: TRBV19; clone size: .; D gene: .; CDR3 DNA: TGTGCCAGTAGCCAGGGGACTGAACTCTCTGGGGCCAACGTCCTGACTTTC; CDR3 protein: CASSQGTELSGANVLTF
J gene: TRBJ2-7; V gene: TRBV6-1; clone size: .; D gene: .; CDR3 DNA: TGTGCCAGCAGTGGGACCCTTGATAGTGAGCAGTACTTC; CDR3 protein: CASSGTLDSEQYF
J gene: TRBJ2-2; V gene: TRBV7-7; clone size: .; D gene: .; CDR3 DNA: TGTGCTAGCAGCCCCGGATTCCCCAACACCGGGGAGCTGTTTTTT; CDR3 protein: CASSPGFPNTGELFF
J gene: TRBJ2-6; V gene: TRBV19; clone size: .; D gene: .; CDR3 DNA: TGTGCCAGTAGTCATCCCTCTGGGGCCAACGTCCTGACTTTC; CDR3 protein: CASSHPSGANVLTF
J gene: TRBJ2-3; V gene: TRBV7-2; clone size: .; D gene: .; CDR3 DNA: TGTGCCAGCAGCTTTTCGCACACAGATACGCAGTATTTT; CDR3 protein: CASSFSHTDTQYF
J gene: TRBJ1-6; V gene: TRBV6-1; clone size: few; D gene: .; CDR3 DNA: TGTGCCAGCAGTGAAGCGATGGTTAGAAAATCACCCCTCCACTTT; CDR3 protein: CASSEAMVRKSPLHF
J gene: TRBJ2-3; V gene: TRBV19; clone size: once; D gene: .; CDR3 DNA: TGTGCCAGTACCTCTCAGGACTGGAAAAGCACAGATACGCAGTATTTT; CDR3 protein: CASTSQDWKSTDTQYF
J gene: TRBJ2-7; V gene: TRBV7-9; clone size: once; D gene: .; CDR3 DNA: TGTGCCAGCAGCTTTTGGCCGGGGCCACCCTACGAGCAGTACTTC; CDR3 protein: CASSFWPGPPYEQYF
J gene: TRBJ2-3; V gene: TRBV2; clone size: .; D gene: .; CDR3 DNA: TGTGCCAGCAGTGAAACTTCCACAGATACGCAGTATTTT; CDR3 protein: CASSETSTDTQYF
J gene: TRBJ2-2; V gene: TRBV11-3; clone size: .; D gene: .; CDR3 DNA: TGTGCCAGCAGCTTTTCGACTTCCGCTACGCCCGGGGAGCTGTTTTTT; CDR3 protein: CASSFSTSATPGELFF
J gene: TRBJ1-2; V gene: TRBV5-4; clone size: .; D gene: TRBD1; CDR3 DNA: TGTGCCAGCAGCCTAGGGGACAGGGAGGTAGGAGGCTACACCTTC; CDR3 protein: CASSLGDREVGGYTF
J gene: TRBJ1-1; V gene: TRBV30; clone size: .; D gene: .; CDR3 DNA: TGTGCCTGGAGTCTCCAGGCGAACACTGAAGCTTTCTTT; CDR3 protein: CAWSLQANTEAFF
J gene: TRBJ1-2; V gene: TRBV5-1; clone size: once; D gene: TRBD1; CDR3 DNA: TGCGCCAGCAGCTTGGGACAGGGTCTCCGTGGCTACACCTTC; CDR3 protein: CASSLGQGLRGYTF
J gene: TRBJ2-3; V gene: TRBV7-9; clone size: .; D gene: .; CDR3 DNA: TGTGCCAGCAGTTTGCCCGGGGGCGGTACGTATACGCAGTATTTT; CDR3 protein: CASSLPGGGTYTQYF
J gene: TRBJ1-1; V gene: TRBV18; clone size: few; D gene: .; CDR3 DNA: TGTGCCAGCTCACCCCAGGAGAACACTGAAGCTTTCTTT; CDR3 protein: CASSPQENTEAFF
J gene: TRBJ2-5; V gene: TRBV7-9; clone size: .; D gene: .; CDR3 DNA: TGTGCCAGCAGCATTCGGACTCTTGGGGAGACCCAGTACTTC; CDR3 protein: CASSIRTLGETQYF
J gene: TRBJ2-5; V gene: TRBV29-1; clone size: .; D gene: TRBD1; CDR3 DNA: TGCAGCGTACAACAGGGGCAAGAGACCCAGTACTTC; CDR3 protein: CSVQQGQETQYF